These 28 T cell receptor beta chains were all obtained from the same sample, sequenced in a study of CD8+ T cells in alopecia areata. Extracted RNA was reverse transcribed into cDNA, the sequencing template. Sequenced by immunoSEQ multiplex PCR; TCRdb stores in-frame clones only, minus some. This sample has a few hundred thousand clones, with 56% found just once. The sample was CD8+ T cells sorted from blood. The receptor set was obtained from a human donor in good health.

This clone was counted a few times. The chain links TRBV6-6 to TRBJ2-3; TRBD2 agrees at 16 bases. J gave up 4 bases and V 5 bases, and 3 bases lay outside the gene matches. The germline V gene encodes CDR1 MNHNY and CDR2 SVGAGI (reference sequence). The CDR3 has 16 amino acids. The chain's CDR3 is CASSGTSGGAPDTQYF. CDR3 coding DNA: TGTGCCAGCAGTGGGACTAGCGGGGGGGCCCCAGATACGCAGTATTTT.

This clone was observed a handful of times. CDR3 amino acids: CASSEETQYF. In DNA, the CDR3 is TGTGCCAGCAGTGAGGAGACCCAGTACTTC. The V and J genes are TRBV25-1 and TRBJ2-5; D is unclear. CDR3 length equals 10 residues. With 3 bases removed from V and 5 bases from J, the gap between germline ends came to 1 base. CDR1 and CDR2 (germline): MGHDK, SYGVNS.

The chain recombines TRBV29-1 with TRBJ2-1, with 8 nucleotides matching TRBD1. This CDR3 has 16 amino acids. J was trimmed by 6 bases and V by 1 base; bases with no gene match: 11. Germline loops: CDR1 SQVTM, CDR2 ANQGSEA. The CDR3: CSVEGLATGAPNEQFF. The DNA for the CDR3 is TGCAGCGTTGAAGGGTTGGCGACAGGGGCCCCCAATGAGCAGTTCTTC.

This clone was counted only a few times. CDR3 nucleotide sequence: TGTGCCAGTAGTGTGGGAGGCCCGGAGGTGGACACTGAAGCTTTCTTT. Its protein is CASSVGGPEVDTEAFF. The chain carries TRBV19 and TRBJ1-1; D unresolved. V was trimmed by 5 bases and J by 3 bases, leaving 19 bases between them. Germline V gives CDR1 LNHDA, CDR2 SQIVND (reference sequence). This CDR3 contains 16 residues.

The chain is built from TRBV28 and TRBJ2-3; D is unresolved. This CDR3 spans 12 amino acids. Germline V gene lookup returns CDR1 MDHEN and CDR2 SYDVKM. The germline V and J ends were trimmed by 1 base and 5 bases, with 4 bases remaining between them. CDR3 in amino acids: CASSLSLDTQYF. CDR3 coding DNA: TGTGCCAGCAGTTTATCGTTAGATACGCAGTATTTT.

For the CDR3, the DNA is TGTGCCAGCAGTCGATTGGACCCGGGGGAGCAGTACTTC. Amino acid sequence: CASSRLDPGEQYF. V usage is TRBV27 and J usage is TRBJ2-7; D may be TRBD2 (5 bases). Looked up from germline, CDR1 is MNHEY and CDR2 is SMNVEV (reference sequence). Trimming took 5 bases from V and 7 from J, leaving 15 bases between them. There are 13 residues in the CDR3.

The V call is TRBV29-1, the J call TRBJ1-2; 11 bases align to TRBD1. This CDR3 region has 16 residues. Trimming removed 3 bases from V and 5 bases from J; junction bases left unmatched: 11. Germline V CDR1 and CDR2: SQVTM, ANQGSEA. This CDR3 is CSVDPFGTGGFYGYTF. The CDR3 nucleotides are TGCAGCGTTGATCCTTTCGGGACAGGGGGTTTTTATGGCTACACCTTC.

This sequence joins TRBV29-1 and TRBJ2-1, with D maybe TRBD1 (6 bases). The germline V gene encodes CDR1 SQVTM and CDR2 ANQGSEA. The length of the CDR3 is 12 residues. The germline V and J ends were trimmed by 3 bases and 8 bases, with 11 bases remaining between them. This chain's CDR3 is CSVDKGDDEQFF. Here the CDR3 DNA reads TGCAGCGTTGATAAGGGGGACGATGAGCAGTTCTTC.

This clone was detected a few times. Here the CDR3 DNA reads TGCAGCGTTGAAGGGGACCCATACAGGGGACGGGACAATGAGCAGTTCTTC. Translation: CSVEGDPYRGRDNEQFF. The chain has TRBV29-1 and TRBJ2-1, with TRBD1 identical over 7 bases. Losses at the gene ends were 1 base for V and 5 bases for J; bases not matched to a gene: 14. The germline gives CDR1 SQVTM, CDR2 ANQGSEA. The CDR3 extends over 17 amino acids.

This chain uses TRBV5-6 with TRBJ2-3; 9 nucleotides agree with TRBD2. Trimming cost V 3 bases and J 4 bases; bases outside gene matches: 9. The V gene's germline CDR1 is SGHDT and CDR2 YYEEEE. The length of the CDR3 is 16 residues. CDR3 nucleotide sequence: TGTGCCAGCAGCTCCGACTATAGCGGGGGTCCAGATACGCAGTATTTT. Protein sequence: CASSSDYSGGPDTQYF. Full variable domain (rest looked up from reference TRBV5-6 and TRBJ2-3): DAGVTQSPTHLIKTRGQQVTLRCSPKSGHDTVSWYQQALGQGPQFIFQYYEEEERQRGNFPDRFSGHQFPNYSSELNVNALLLGDSALYLCASSSDYSGGPDTQYFGPGTRLTVL.

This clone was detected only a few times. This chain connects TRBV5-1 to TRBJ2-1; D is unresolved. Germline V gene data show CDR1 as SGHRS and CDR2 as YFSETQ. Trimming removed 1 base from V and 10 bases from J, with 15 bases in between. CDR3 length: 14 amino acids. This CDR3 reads CASSLYPGELEQFF. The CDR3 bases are TGCGCCAGCAGCTTGTATCCCGGTGAGTTGGAGCAGTTCTTC. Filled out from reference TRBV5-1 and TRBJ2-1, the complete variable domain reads KAGVTQTPRYLIKTRGQQVTLSCSPISGHRSVSWYQQTPGQGLQFLFEYFSETQRNKGNFPGRFSGRQFSNSRSEMNVSTLELGDSALYLCASSLYPGELEQFFGPGTRLTVL.

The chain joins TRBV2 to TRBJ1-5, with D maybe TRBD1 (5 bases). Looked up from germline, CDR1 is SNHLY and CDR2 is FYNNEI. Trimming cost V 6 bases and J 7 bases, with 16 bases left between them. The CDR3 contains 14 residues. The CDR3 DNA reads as TGTGCCAGCAGCGACGAGGGGCGAGACCAGCCCCAGCATTTT. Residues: CASSDEGRDQPQHF.

CDR3 nucleotides: TGCAGTGCTGAGGGGGGTTCTGAAGCTTTCTTT. It codes for CSAEGGSEAFF. The chain uses TRBV20-1 and TRBJ1-1, with D tentatively TRBD1 (6 bases). V lost 5 bases, J lost 6 bases, and 10 bases lay in between. In germline, CDR1 is DFQATT, CDR2 SNEGSKA (reference sequence). CDR3 length: 11 amino acids.

CDR3 DNA sequence: TGTGCCAGCAGCTTGGATTTGAACACTGAAGCTTTCTTT. Translating gives CASSLDLNTEAFF. This chain links TRBV5-6 with TRBJ1-1; D not resolved. Germline CDR1 and CDR2: SGHDT and YYEEEE. This CDR3 has 13 residues. V was pared by 0 bases and J by 0 bases, with 3 bases between.

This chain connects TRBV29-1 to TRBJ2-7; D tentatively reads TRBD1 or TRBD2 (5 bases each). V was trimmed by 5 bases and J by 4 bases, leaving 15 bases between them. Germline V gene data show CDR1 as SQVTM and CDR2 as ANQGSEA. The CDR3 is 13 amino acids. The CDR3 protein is CSVRRGQGYEQYF. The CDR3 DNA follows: TGCAGCGTTCGTCGAGGGCAGGGATACGAGCAGTACTTC.

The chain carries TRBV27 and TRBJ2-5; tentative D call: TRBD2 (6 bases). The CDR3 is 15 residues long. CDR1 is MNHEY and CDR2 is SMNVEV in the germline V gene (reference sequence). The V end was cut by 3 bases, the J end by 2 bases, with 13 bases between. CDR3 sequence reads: CASSFGPGGQETQYF. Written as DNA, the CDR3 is TGTGCCAGCAGTTTCGGCCCTGGGGGGCAAGAGACCCAGTACTTC.

The CDR3 nucleotides are TGCGCCAGCAGCTTGGATGGCACTGAAGCTTTCTTT. This gives the protein CASSLDGTEAFF. The chain links TRBV5-1 to TRBJ1-1; D call uncertain. Germline V lookup: CDR1 SGHRS, CDR2 YFSETQ. CDR3 size: 12 residues. V was trimmed by 0 bases and J by 4 bases, leaving 4 bases between them. The full variable domain, in which reference TRBV5-1 and TRBJ1-1 provide the parts outside the CDR3, is KAGVTQTPRYLIKTRGQQVTLSCSPISGHRSVSWYQQTPGQGLQFLFEYFSETQRNKGNFPGRFSGRQFSNSRSEMNVSTLELGDSALYLCASSLDGTEAFFGQGTRLTVV.

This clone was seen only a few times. The CDR3 reads CSVQRDGNGYTF. The CDR3 coding sequence is TGCAGCGTTCAAAGGGATGGAAATGGCTACACCTTC. The V and J genes are TRBV29-1 and TRBJ1-2; D remains unclear. The CDR3 consists of 12 residues. V lost 5 bases to trimming and J lost 6 bases, with 13 bases between them. Germline values: CDR1 SQVTM, CDR2 ANQGSEA. Combining the CDR3 with reference TRBV29-1 and TRBJ1-2 gives the whole variable domain SAVISQKPSRDICQRGTSLTIQCQVDSQVTMMFWYRQQPGQSLTLIATANQGSEATYESGFVIDKFPISRPNLTFSTLTVSNMSPEDSSIYLCSVQRDGNGYTFGSGTRLTVV.

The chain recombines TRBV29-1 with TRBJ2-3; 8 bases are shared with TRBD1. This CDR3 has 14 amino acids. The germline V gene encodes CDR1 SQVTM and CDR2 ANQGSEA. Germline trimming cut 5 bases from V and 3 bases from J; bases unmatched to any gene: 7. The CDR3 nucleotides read TGCAGCGTTCTAACAGGGGGGTTGACAGATACGCAGTATTTT. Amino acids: CSVLTGGLTDTQYF.

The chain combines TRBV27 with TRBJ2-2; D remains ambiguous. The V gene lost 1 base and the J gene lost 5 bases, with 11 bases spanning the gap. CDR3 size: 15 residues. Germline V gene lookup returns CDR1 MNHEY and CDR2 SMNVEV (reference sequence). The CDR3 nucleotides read TGTGCCAGCAGTTTATGGAATTACGGGACCGGGGAGCTGTTTTTT. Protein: CASSLWNYGTGELFF.

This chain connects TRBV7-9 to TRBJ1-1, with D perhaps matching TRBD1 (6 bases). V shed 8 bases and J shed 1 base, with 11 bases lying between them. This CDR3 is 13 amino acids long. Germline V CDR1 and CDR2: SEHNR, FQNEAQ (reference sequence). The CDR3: CASGGGSNTEAFF. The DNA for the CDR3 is TGTGCCAGCGGTGGGGGCTCGAACACTGAAGCTTTCTTT.

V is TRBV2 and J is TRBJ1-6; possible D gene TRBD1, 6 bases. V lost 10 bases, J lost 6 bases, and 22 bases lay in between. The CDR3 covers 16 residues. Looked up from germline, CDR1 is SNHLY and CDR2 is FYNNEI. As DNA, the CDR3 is TGTGCCATTCCGGATCCCGGGGGCCCCTCTAATTCACCCCTCCACTTT. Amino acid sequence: CAIPDPGGPSNSPLHF.

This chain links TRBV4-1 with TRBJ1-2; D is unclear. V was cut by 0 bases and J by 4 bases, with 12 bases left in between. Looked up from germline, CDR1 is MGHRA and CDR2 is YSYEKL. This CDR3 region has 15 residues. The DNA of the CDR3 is TGCGCCAGCAGCCAAGAGACCCCTACAAGCTATGGCTACACCTTC. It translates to CASSQETPTSYGYTF.

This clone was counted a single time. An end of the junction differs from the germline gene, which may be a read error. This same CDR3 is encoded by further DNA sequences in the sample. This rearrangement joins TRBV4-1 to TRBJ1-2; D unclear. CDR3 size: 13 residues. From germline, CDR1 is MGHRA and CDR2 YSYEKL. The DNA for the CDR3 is TGTGCCAGCAGCCAAGATCTGTCTAGTGGCTACACCTTC. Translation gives CASSQDLSSGYTF.

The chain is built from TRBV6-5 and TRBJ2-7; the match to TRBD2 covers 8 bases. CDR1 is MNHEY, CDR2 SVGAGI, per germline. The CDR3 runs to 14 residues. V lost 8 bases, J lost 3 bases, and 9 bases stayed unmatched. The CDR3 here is CASRQAGGYYEQYF. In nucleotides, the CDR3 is TGTGCCAGCCGCCAGGCGGGGGGTTACTACGAGCAGTACTTC.

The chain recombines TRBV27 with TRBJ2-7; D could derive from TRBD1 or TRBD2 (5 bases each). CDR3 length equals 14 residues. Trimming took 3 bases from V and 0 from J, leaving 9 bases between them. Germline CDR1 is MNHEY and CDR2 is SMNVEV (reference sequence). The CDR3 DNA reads TGTGCCAGCAGTTTCGGGGCGAACTCCTACGAGCAGTACTTC. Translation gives CASSFGANSYEQYF.

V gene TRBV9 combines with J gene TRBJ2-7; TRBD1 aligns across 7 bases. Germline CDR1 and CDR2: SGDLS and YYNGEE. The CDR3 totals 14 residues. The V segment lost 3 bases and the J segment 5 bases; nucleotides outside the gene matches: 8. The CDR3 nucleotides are TGTGCCAGCAGCGCGGACAGGTCCTTTGACGAGCAGTACTTC. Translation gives CASSADRSFDEQYF.

This CDR3 is CASSLYERTSGETQYF. The DNA of the CDR3 is TGTGCCAGCAGCTTGTACGAGAGGACTAGCGGAGAGACCCAGTACTTC. This chain joins TRBV7-6 and TRBJ2-5, with TRBD2 matching over 10 bases. V shed 3 bases and J 4 bases; nucleotides not matched to a gene: 8. The CDR3 covers 16 residues. The V gene's germline CDR1 is SGHVS and CDR2 FNYEAQ.